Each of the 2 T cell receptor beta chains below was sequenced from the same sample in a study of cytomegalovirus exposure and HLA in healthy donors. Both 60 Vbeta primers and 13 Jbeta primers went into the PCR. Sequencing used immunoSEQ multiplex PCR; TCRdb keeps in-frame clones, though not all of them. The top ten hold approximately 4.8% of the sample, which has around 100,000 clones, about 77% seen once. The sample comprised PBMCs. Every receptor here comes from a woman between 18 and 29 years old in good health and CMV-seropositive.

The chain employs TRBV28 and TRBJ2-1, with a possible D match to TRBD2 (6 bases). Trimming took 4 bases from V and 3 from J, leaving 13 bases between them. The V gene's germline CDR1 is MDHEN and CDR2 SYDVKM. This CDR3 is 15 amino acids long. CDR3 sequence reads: CASSSQGLIYNEQFF. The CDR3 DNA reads TGTGCCAGCAGTTCGCAGGGACTTATCTACAATGAGCAGTTCTTC. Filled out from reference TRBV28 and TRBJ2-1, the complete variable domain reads DVKVTQSSRYLVKRTGEKVFLECVQDMDHENMFWYRQDPGLGLRLIYFSYDVKMKEKGDIPEGYSVSREKKERFSLILESASTNQTSMYLCASSSQGLIYNEQFFGPGTRLTVL.

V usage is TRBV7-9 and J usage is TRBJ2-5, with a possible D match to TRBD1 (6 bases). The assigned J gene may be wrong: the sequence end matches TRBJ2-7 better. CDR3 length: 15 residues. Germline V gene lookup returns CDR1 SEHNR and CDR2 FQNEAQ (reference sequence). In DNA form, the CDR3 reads TGTGCCAGCAGCCCTTCCGCAGGGGTCCGTAACGAGCAGTACTTC. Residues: CASSPSAGVRNEQYF.